This entry lists 13 T cell receptor beta chains sequenced from one sample in a study of T cells in Graves' hyperthyroidism and ophthalmopathy (dated by TCRdb to the late 2010s). Libraries were built with multiplex PCR. The instrument was an Illumina HiSeq 2000. The TCR beta CDR3 regions were amplified from the RNA transcripts. For the first round of RT-PCR on the TCR CDR3, the HTBI primer set was used together with the Qiagen OneStep RT-PCR kit. TCRdb trimmed public reads at Q25 via fastp, called clones via MiXCR and kept in-frame beta chains. One record per CDR3 amino acid sequence lists the most common genes and DNA. This sample holds around 480,000 distinct CDR3 sequences; about an eighth were observed only once. The ten largest make up around a sixth of the sample. Material for sequencing was blood. The source of these receptors is a woman between 18 and 29 years old with Graves' hyperthyroidism.

This clonotype was picked up a small number of times. V and J are TRBV5-1 and TRBJ2-1; 15 positions match TRBD2. The CDR3 contains 18 residues. The germline gives CDR1 SGHRS, CDR2 YFSETQ. The ends lost 1 base at V and 5 bases at J; junction bases unmatched: 7. The CDR3: CASSLPTGLAGGDNEQFF. The CDR3 bases are TGCGCCAGCAGCTTGCCCACGGGACTAGCGGGGGGAGACAATGAGCAGTTCTTC.

This clonotype showed up just a few times. The CDR3 DNA is TGTGCCAGCAGTTTACGGCACGGGGGCACAGATACGCAGTATTTT. Amino acids: CASSLRHGGTDTQYF. The genes are TRBV12-3 or TRBV12-4 and TRBJ2-3; D is possibly TRBD2 (5 bases). Trimming left V 2 bases short and J 1 base short, with 10 bases between. This CDR3 has 15 residues.

The chain joins TRBV20-1 to TRBJ2-7, with 8 bases fitting TRBD1. Unmatched junction bases numbered 4, after V lost 0 bases and J lost 0 bases. CDR1 DFQATT and CDR2 SNEGSKA come from the germline V gene (reference sequence). The CDR3 runs to 15 residues. The DNA for the CDR3 is TGCAGTGCTAGAGATTCGGGACAGGCCTCCTACGAGCAGTACTTC. Protein product: CSARDSGQASYEQYF.

This clonotype occurred many times. V usage is TRBV6-1 and J usage is TRBJ2-7; the D gene is possibly TRBD1 (5 bases). Trimming took 0 bases from V and 3 from J, leaving 12 bases between them. Looked up from germline, CDR1 is MNHNS and CDR2 is SASEGT. The CDR3 is made up of 15 amino acids. CDR3 amino acids: CASSEASGWGYEQYV. DNA for the CDR3: TGTGCCAGCAGTGAAGCATCAGGGTGGGGCTACGAGCAGTACGTC.

This clonotype was seen many times. V usage is TRBV3-1 and J usage is TRBJ2-5; D could derive from TRBD1 or TRBD2 (5 bases each). This CDR3 has 14 residues. V was cut by 1 base and J by 5 bases, with 11 bases left in between. Germline CDR1 reads LGHDT; CDR2 reads YNNKEL (reference sequence). This chain's CDR3 is CASSQVRGRETQYF. CDR3 coding DNA: TGTGCCAGCAGCCAAGTGAGGGGCAGGGAGACCCAGTACTTC.

This clonotype came up a few times. A much larger clone differs from this one at a single base, so this may be a read error. The CDR3 DNA reads as TGCAGTGCTACCTCGATAGGACTAGCAGACTACGAGCAGTTCTTC. Translated, it gives CSATSIGLADYEQFF. This chain uses TRBV20-1 with TRBJ2-7, with 8 nucleotides matching TRBD2. The better agreement between TRBJ2-1 and the DNA end casts doubt on the J call. Germline-derived CDR1 and CDR2 are DFQATT and SNEGSKA (reference sequence). CDR3 length: 15 residues.

In this sample, this clonotype turned up many times. The rearrangement links TRBV3-1 to TRBJ1-6, with a tentative D call TRBD1 (5 bases). The CDR3 has 15 amino acids. Trimming took 0 bases from V and 15 from J, leaving 18 bases between them. Germline V CDR1 and CDR2: LGHDT, YNNKEL (reference sequence). CDR3 nucleotides: TGTGCCAGCAGCCAAGAGGGCAGGGCCCTACTGGTCCTCCACTTT. It codes for CASSQEGRALLVLHF.

The chain carries TRBV24-1 and TRBJ2-2, with 16 nucleotides matching TRBD2. V was pared by 1 base and J by 7 bases, with 5 bases of the junction left unmatched. The CDR3 totals 18 residues. Germline V gene sequence: CDR1 KGHDR, CDR2 SFDVKD. The CDR3 reads CATSDFGTSGRAHGELFF. CDR3 sequence (DNA): TGTGCCACCAGTGATTTTGGGACTAGCGGGAGGGCCCACGGGGAGCTGTTTTTT.

The chain links TRBV3-1 to TRBJ1-5; D unclear. The CDR3 contains 15 residues. Per the germline V gene, CDR1 is LGHDT and CDR2 is YNNKEL (reference sequence). The V end was cut by 4 bases, the J end by 4 bases, with 14 bases between. CDR3 protein: CASSPGGVPNQPQHF. CDR3 DNA sequence: TGTGCCAGCAGCCCCGGCGGGGTACCTAATCAGCCCCAGCATTTT. Based on the CDR3 plus reference TRBV3-1 and TRBJ1-5, the full variable domain is DTAVSQTPKYLVTQMGNDKSIKCEQNLGHDTMYWYKQDSKKFLKIMFSYNNKELIINETVPNRFSPKSPDKAHLNLHINSLELGDSAVYFCASSPGGVPNQPQHFGDGTRLSIL.

This clonotype was counted ten times or more. The V and J genes are TRBV19 and TRBJ2-1; 9 bases are shared with TRBD2. In germline, CDR1 is LNHDA, CDR2 SQIVND (reference sequence). The junction had 9 bases not matched to a gene; V was cut back by 3 bases and J by 9 bases. The CDR3 runs to 15 residues. The CDR3 nucleotides read TGTGCCAGTAGTATGCCGGGACTAGCTTTGGGTGAGCAGTTCTTC. Translated: CASSMPGLALGEQFF.

This clonotype was counted many times. V usage is TRBV11-3 and J usage is TRBJ2-1, with D possibly being TRBD1 (5 bases). Between the trimmed V and J ends, which lost 3 bases and 5 bases, there was a span of 14 bases. The CDR3 sequence is 15 residues long. Germline V gene sequence: CDR1 SGHNT, CDR2 YENEEA. The CDR3 DNA is TGTGCCAGCAGCTTTGTAGGGGTAGTTGACAATGAGCAGTTCTTC. Protein: CASSFVGVVDNEQFF.

This clonotype was counted ten times or more. V usage is TRBV30 and J usage is TRBJ1-1; TRBD1 might be the D (5 bases). CDR1 GTSNPN and CDR2 SVGIG come from the germline V gene (reference sequence). V was shortened by 2 bases and J by 7 bases, with 17 bases between the two germline ends. The CDR3 is made up of 14 amino acids. The chain's CDR3 is CAWSRLRGALEAFF. CDR3 DNA sequence: TGTGCCTGGAGTCGACTAAGAGGGGCCCTTGAAGCTTTCTTT.

The gene calls are TRBV20-1 and TRBJ2-7; TRBD1 might be the D (6 bases). In germline, CDR1 is DFQATT, CDR2 SNEGSKA (reference sequence). CDR3 size: 12 residues. V lost 6 bases and J lost 7, with 16 bases in between. CDR3 nucleotide sequence: TGCAGTGCCTCCCAACAGGGTGGGGAGCAGTACTTC. This sequence encodes CSASQQGGEQYF.